This T cell receptor beta chain came from a study of cytotoxic CD8 clonotypes in ibrutinib-treated CLL. Background on the study: Among responders, roughly 24 were partial and 2 complete; after median roughly 66 months, 14 stayed remitted and some 12 progressed. General study results and limits: Public clonotypes, found uncommonly, either contracted or stayed stable on treatment. Progressing and sustained-remission patients had different sampling times.

This table comes from immunoSEQ multiplex PCR, and its TCRdb copy is limited to in-frame clones, with some not included. The repertoire consists of under 150,000 clones, with around 90% occurring once and the leading ten covering 10% to 11%. Investigators sourced approximately 2 micrograms of genomic DNA from cryopreserved PBMCs for TCR beta libraries. Comment on this clone: The target antigen is unknown.

This CDR3 is built from 17 residues. Looked up from germline, CDR1 is KGHSH and CDR2 is LQKENI. The J segment lost 4 bases and the V segment lost 6 bases, leaving 11 bases of the junction unmatched. The receptor was isolated from a human donor with chronic lymphocytic leukemia. The sample in question was PBMCs, obtained after 12 months of ibrutinib treatment. The V gene is TRBV18, the J gene TRBJ2-6, with TRBD2 matching 8 bases. CDR3 protein: CASSQGPRGAGANVLTF. CDR3 bases: TGTGCCAGCTCCCAGGGACCGCGGGGGGCCGGGGCCAACGTCCTGACTTTC.